This T cell receptor (beta chain) was sequenced during a study of blood T cell repertoires in COVID-19. Original analysis: Amplification of reference gene primers was used by the study to estimate nucleated cell counts. Here immunoSEQ multiplex PCR was the method, and the copy in TCRdb shows in-frame clones only, minus some. V, J and clone size are those of that table, while D and trimming were read from the DNA. The table includes 90,000 to 100,000 clones, around 90% detected once. The germline V and J ends were trimmed by 3 bases and 4 bases, with 9 bases remaining between them. The germline gives CDR1 MDHEN, CDR2 SYDVKM. The CDR3 has 13 residues.

This receptor was identified in a man in his 60s with COVID-19, enrolled during active disease. This rearrangement joins TRBV28 to TRBJ1-1; tentative D call: TRBD1 (5 bases). Sequencing used peripheral blood. In DNA, the CDR3 is TGTGCCAGCAGTTTGGTGGGGGGCACTGAAGCTTTCTTT. Its translation is CASSLVGGTEAFF.